This T cell receptor beta chain stems from a study of T cell responses to AZD1222 COVID-19 vaccine. The method was immunoSEQ multiplex PCR; TCRdb's version includes in-frame clones alone and lacks a portion of them. The sample has 110,000 or so clones, 88% seen once. This clonotype was sampled from an adult in good health. The specimen comprised peripheral blood, sampled on day 0 of AZD1222 vaccination.

CDR3 amino acids: CASRAGGWGDTQYF. In DNA form, the CDR3 reads TGTGCCAGCAGGGCGGGAGGTTGGGGAGATACGCAGTATTTT. The V gene is TRBV25-1, the J gene TRBJ2-3; TRBD2 aligns across 8 bases. Germline lookup yields CDR1 MGHDK and CDR2 SYGVNS. The CDR3 loop spans 14 amino acids. Germline trimming cut 6 bases from V and 5 bases from J; bases unmatched to any gene: 7.